These 24 T cell receptor beta chains were sequenced from one sample in a study of blood T cell repertoires in COVID-19. TCRdb keeps only in-frame clones here, not all; method: immunoSEQ multiplex PCR. This sample has almost 400,000 clones, with approximately 88% found just once. The source material was PBMCs or T cells enriched from blood (not recorded which). These receptors were taken from a woman younger than 45 with acute COVID-19.

V is TRBV7-9 and J is TRBJ1-1; no clear D gene. Trimming stripped 4 bases from V and 0 bases from J, with 6 bases between. The length of the CDR3 is 13 residues. Per the germline V gene, CDR1 is SEHNR and CDR2 is FQNEAQ (reference sequence). CDR3 DNA: TGTGCCAGCAGCTCCCAGGTGAACACTGAAGCTTTCTTT. This encodes CASSSQVNTEAFF.

This clone was seen only once. The rearrangement links TRBV3-1 (or the pseudogene TRBV3-2) to TRBJ2-7; D is perhaps TRBD2 (6 bases). The V end lost 5 bases, the J end lost 2 bases, and 16 bases lay between the germline ends. The CDR3 contains 15 residues. Germline loops: CDR1 LGHDT, CDR2 YNNKEL (reference sequence). The CDR3 sequence is CASSLGDGGTYEQYF. The DNA of the CDR3 is TGTGCCAGCAGCTTAGGGGACGGCGGGACCTACGAGCAGTACTTC.

The V and J genes are TRBV5-4 and TRBJ1-2; 12 bases are shared with TRBD1. The ends lost 4 bases at V and 3 bases at J; junction bases unmatched: 4. In germline, CDR1 is SGHNT, CDR2 YYREEE (reference sequence). CDR3 size: 15 residues. The chain's CDR3 is CASSRGQGAHYGYTF. The DNA for the CDR3 is TGTGCCAGCAGCCGGGGACAGGGGGCGCACTATGGCTACACCTTC. The whole variable domain, filled in from reference TRBV5-4 and TRBJ1-2, reads ETGVTQSPTHLIKTRGQQVTLRCSSQSGHNTVSWYQQALGQGPQFIFQYYREEENGRGNFPPRFSGLQFPNYSSELNVNALELDDSALYLCASSRGQGAHYGYTFGSGTRLTVV.

The chain joins TRBV13 to TRBJ2-7; 10 bases map to TRBD2. This CDR3 has 16 amino acids. Germline trimming cut 7 bases from V and 0 bases from J; bases unmatched to any gene: 9. Germline CDR1 reads PRHDT; CDR2 reads FYEKMQ (reference sequence). CDR3 loop: CASNSGGPRSSYEQYF. DNA of the CDR3: TGTGCCAGCAATAGCGGGGGGCCACGAAGCTCCTACGAGCAGTACTTC. Combining the CDR3 with reference TRBV13 and TRBJ2-7 gives the whole variable domain AAGVIQSPRHLIKEKRETATLKCYPIPRHDTVYWYQQGPGQDPQFLISFYEKMQSDKGSIPDRFSAQQFSDYHSELNMSSLELGDSALYFCASNSGGPRSSYEQYFGPGTRLTVT.

This chain uses TRBV24-1 with TRBJ2-1, with 12 nucleotides matching TRBD2. In germline, CDR1 is KGHDR, CDR2 SFDVKD. V shed 5 bases and J 9 bases; nucleotides not matched to a gene: 4. CDR3 length: 14 residues. The CDR3, as DNA: TGTGCCACCAGTGGGGAACTAGCGGGGGGTGAGCAGTTCTTC. As protein: CATSGELAGGEQFF.

In this sample, this clone turned up a few times. The chain joins TRBV7-9 to TRBJ2-7; weak D call: TRBD2 (6 bases). Germline loops: CDR1 SEHNR, CDR2 FQNEAQ (reference sequence). Trimming removed 1 base from V and 1 base from J, with 11 bases in between. There are 15 residues in the CDR3. Here the CDR3 DNA reads TGTGCCAGCAGCTTAGGTGCGGGGCCGTCCTACGAGCAGTACTTC. Translating it yields CASSLGAGPSYEQYF. The full variable domain, its missing parts supplied by reference TRBV7-9 and TRBJ2-7, is DTGVSQNPRHKITKRGQNVTFRCDPISEHNRLYWYRQTLGQGPEFLTYFQNEAQLEKSRLLSDRFSAERPKGSFSTLEIQRTEQGDSAMYLCASSLGAGPSYEQYFGPGTRLTVT.

The chain has TRBV15 and TRBJ1-6; 7 bases map to TRBD1. Germline V gene lookup returns CDR1 LNHNV and CDR2 YYDKDF (reference sequence). The CDR3 has 16 residues. Trimming removed 0 bases from V and 6 bases from J; junction bases left unmatched: 5. The CDR3 reads CATSRDRPGGNSPLHF. CDR3 nucleotide sequence: TGTGCCACCAGCAGAGATCGGCCAGGGGGTAATTCACCCCTCCACTTT. The variable domain in full, completed from reference TRBV15 and TRBJ1-6, reads DAMVIQNPRYQVTQFGKPVTLSCSQTLNHNVMYWYQQKSSQAPKLLFHYYDKDFNNEADTPDNFQSRRPNTSFCFLDIRSPGLGDTAMYLCATSRDRPGGNSPLHFGNGTRLTVT.

This chain links TRBV28 with TRBJ1-2; 9 bases line up with TRBD1. The CDR3 runs to 15 residues. Trimming cost V 5 bases and J 4 bases; bases outside gene matches: 8. The V gene's germline CDR1 is MDHEN and CDR2 SYDVKM. The CDR3 DNA reads as TGTGCCAGCAGTCCGTCCGGGACAGGGACCTATGGCTACACCTTC. Translation: CASSPSGTGTYGYTF.

J is TRBJ1-1 and V is TRBV29-1, with D possibly TRBD1 on 5 matching bases. Germline CDR1 and CDR2: SQVTM and ANQGSEA. With 5 bases removed from V and 1 base from J, the gap between germline ends came to 11 bases. CDR3 length: 13 residues. CDR3 nucleotide sequence: TGCAGCGTTCAGGAGGGGACGAACACTGAAGCTTTCTTT. This sequence encodes CSVQEGTNTEAFF.

This clone was seen just once. This same CDR3 is encoded by further DNA sequences in the sample. This chain connects TRBV24-1 to TRBJ1-1, with unresolved D. This CDR3 is built from 13 residues. V lost 1 base and J 1 base, leaving 3 bases between the germline ends. Germline V gene data show CDR1 as KGHDR and CDR2 as SFDVKD. The CDR3 bases are TGTGCCACCAGTGATTTCAGGAACACTGAAGCTTTCTTT. Its protein product is CATSDFRNTEAFF.

This chain links TRBV5-1 with TRBJ2-2, with 8 bases lining up with TRBD2. V trimming: 7 bases; J trimming: 8 bases; junction bases outside the gene matches: 10. The CDR3 runs 14 residues. CDR1 and CDR2 (germline): SGHRS, YFSETQ. The CDR3 sequence: CASGPGLVIGELFF. CDR3 bases: TGCGCCAGCGGACCGGGACTAGTTATAGGGGAGCTGTTTTTT. The full variable domain, with the rest looked up from reference TRBV5-1 and TRBJ2-2, is KAGVTQTPRYLIKTRGQQVTLSCSPISGHRSVSWYQQTPGQGLQFLFEYFSETQRNKGNFPGRFSGRQFSNSRSEMNVSTLELGDSALYLCASGPGLVIGELFFGEGSRLTVL.

The chain carries TRBV4-3 and TRBJ1-2; perhaps TRBD1 as D (6 bases). This CDR3 is 14 amino acids long. The ends were cut back, 4 bases at V and 3 bases at J, with 12 bases in the middle. From germline, CDR1 is LGHNA and CDR2 YSLEER. The CDR3 bases are TGCGCCAGCAGCCCAGGGGTTCGGGACTATGGCTACACCTTC. Its translation: CASSPGVRDYGYTF.

This sequence joins TRBV5-6 and TRBJ1-6; D uncertain. V lost 1 base to trimming and J lost 5 bases, with 13 bases between them. The V gene's germline CDR1 is SGHDT and CDR2 YYEEEE. This CDR3 spans 16 amino acids. This CDR3 is CASSLYSPNHNSPLHF. The CDR3 coding sequence is TGTGCCAGCAGCTTGTACAGTCCTAACCATAATTCACCCCTCCACTTT.

The chain joins TRBV7-9 to TRBJ1-1; D gene uncertain. The length of the CDR3 is 12 residues. The V and J ends lost 1 base and 8 bases respectively, with 8 bases between them. Germline CDR1 is SEHNR and CDR2 is FQNEAQ (reference sequence). In nucleotides, the CDR3 is TGTGCCAGCAGCTTAGTCATTGAGGAAGCTTTCTTT. Translation gives CASSLVIEEAFF.

The CDR3 nucleotides are TGTGCCACCAGTGATTCCCAGACAGGGGGCGAGAACTATGGCTACACCTTC. It codes for CATSDSQTGGENYGYTF. The chain uses TRBV24-1 and TRBJ1-2; 10 bases fit TRBD1. The CDR3 consists of 17 residues. Germline V gene sequence: CDR1 KGHDR, CDR2 SFDVKD. The V segment lost 2 bases and the J segment 2 bases; nucleotides outside the gene matches: 7.

This clone was observed a few times. This rearrangement joins TRBV29-1 to TRBJ2-7; 7 nucleotides line up with TRBD1. Germline CDR1 SQVTM, CDR2 ANQGSEA. The CDR3 covers 14 residues. The trim removed 6 bases at V and 0 bases at J, leaving 8 bases unmatched. CDR3 amino acids: CSVVPDRDSYEQYF. CDR3 sequence (DNA): TGCAGCGTCGTCCCAGACAGGGACTCCTACGAGCAGTACTTC.

V gene TRBV2 combines with J gene TRBJ2-4; TRBD1 matches at 8 bases. Germline lookup yields CDR1 SNHLY and CDR2 FYNNEI. The CDR3 covers 12 residues. After removal of 9 bases from V and 6 bases from J, the junction contained 4 bases not matched to a gene. The CDR3 protein is CASQGAGNIQYF. DNA for the CDR3: TGTGCCAGTCAGGGGGCTGGAAACATTCAGTACTTC.

CDR3 bases: TGTGCCAGCAGCGTAGGGAGCGGGGGGGCAGATACGCAGTATTTT. Amino acids: CASSVGSGGADTQYF. The chain carries TRBV9 and TRBJ2-3, with 10 bases that match TRBD2. Germline lookup yields CDR1 SGDLS and CDR2 YYNGEE. V lost 0 bases, J lost 4 bases, and 2 bases stayed unmatched. The CDR3 is 15 residues long. The full variable domain, in which reference TRBV9 and TRBJ2-3 provide the parts outside the CDR3, is DSGVTQTPKHLITATGQRVTLRCSPRSGDLSVYWYQQSLDQGLQFLIQYYNGEERAKGNILERFSAQQFPDLHSELNLSSLELGDSALYFCASSVGSGGADTQYFGPGTRLTVL.

The genes are TRBV7-9 and TRBJ2-7; D is unclear. The CDR3 length is 13 residues. Trimming left V 2 bases short and J 1 base short, with 6 bases between. CDR1 and CDR2 from the germline V gene are SEHNR and FQNEAQ (reference sequence). The DNA for the CDR3 is TGTGCCAGCAGCTTAACACCGTCCTACGAGCAGTACTTC. It yields the protein CASSLTPSYEQYF.

The V and J genes are TRBV10-1 and TRBJ2-3, with D maybe TRBD1 (6 bases). The CDR3 is 14 amino acids. Per germline, CDR1 WNHNN and CDR2 SYGVQD (reference sequence). The V and J ends lost 3 bases and 1 base respectively, with 8 bases between them. As DNA, the CDR3 is TGCGCCAGCAGTGAATCAGGGGGCACAGATACGCAGTATTTT. Its protein product is CASSESGGTDTQYF.

V and J are TRBV6-1 and TRBJ2-1; D gene unclear. Looked up from germline, CDR1 is MNHNS and CDR2 is SASEGT. The germline V and J ends were trimmed by 1 base and 4 bases, with 11 bases remaining between them. The CDR3 extends over 15 amino acids. CDR3 loop: CASSEGGFSYNEQFF. As DNA, the CDR3 is TGTGCCAGCAGTGAAGGTGGCTTTTCTTACAATGAGCAGTTCTTC.

The chain carries TRBV4-3 and TRBJ2-7, with D perhaps matching TRBD1 (5 bases). Per the germline V gene, CDR1 is LGHNA and CDR2 is YSLEER. There are 14 residues in the CDR3. Trimming cost V 0 bases and J 6 bases, with 12 bases left between them. Here the CDR3 reads CASSQDYQGTEQYF. The DNA of the CDR3 is TGCGCCAGCAGCCAAGATTACCAGGGCACCGAGCAGTACTTC.

The chain is built from TRBV4-2 and TRBJ1-3, with D uncertain. V was pared by 3 bases and J by 1 base, with 13 bases between. The germline V gene has CDR1 LGHNA and CDR2 YNFKEQ. The CDR3 runs 16 residues. The CDR3 DNA follows: TGTGCCAGCAGCCAGGGAGGAGCCAGGTCTGGAAACACCATATATTTT. Protein product: CASSQGGARSGNTIYF.

J is TRBJ1-2 and V is TRBV6-5; D ambiguous. CDR3 length: 15 residues. Trimming cost V 3 bases and J 5 bases, with 16 bases left between them. Looked up from germline, CDR1 is MNHEY and CDR2 is SVGAGI. CDR3 protein: CASSYLDGTSYGYTF. The CDR3 DNA reads as TGTGCCAGCAGTTATCTAGACGGTACCTCATATGGCTACACCTTC.